The sequence of this T cell receptor beta chain was determined in a study of cytomegalovirus exposure and HLA in healthy donors. General study findings and limits: CMV serostatus was the sole immune exposure information available.

This CDR3 region has 17 residues. Germline trimming cut 7 bases from V and 6 bases from J; bases unmatched to any gene: 14. Germline V gene data show CDR1 as PRHDT and CDR2 as FYEKMQ (reference sequence). A multiplex PCR was run with 60 Vbeta primers and 13 Jbeta primers. The protocol was immunoSEQ multiplex PCR, while the TCRdb copy is restricted to in-frame clones and leaves out a portion. Of 120,000 to 150,000 clones in the sample, 70% to 80% were seen once. As for this clone: Its matching antigen is unknown.

The chain combines TRBV13 with TRBJ2-1, with TRBD1 matching 11 bases. The sequence was obtained from a woman in her forties or fifties in good health and CMV-seropositive. The sequencing sample was made of PBMCs. Here the CDR3 DNA reads TGTGCCAGCACCGCTATTATCGGGACAGGGGGTCGCAATGAGCAGTTCTTC. This translates into CASTAIIGTGGRNEQFF.